These 3 T cell receptor beta chains came from one sample sequenced in a study of blood T cell repertoires in COVID-19. Only in-frame clones appear in the TCRdb table, and some are missing; sequencing was by immunoSEQ multiplex PCR. The table shows about 140,000 clones, with around three quarters occurring only once. The specimen was peripheral blood. These receptors all come from a man between 45 and 60 years old with acute or convalescent COVID-19.

The rearrangement joins TRBV4-1 to TRBJ1-6, with D perhaps matching TRBD1 (5 bases). V was shortened by 6 bases and J by 7 bases, with 22 bases between the two germline ends. The CDR3 runs to 17 residues. Germline-derived CDR1 and CDR2 are MGHRA and YSYEKL. CDR3 DNA: TGCGCCAGCAGTAGAGGCGGGGCTCCAGCTAGCAATTCACCCCTCCACTTT. This gives the protein CASSRGGAPASNSPLHF.

The rearrangement uses TRBV2 and TRBJ1-1; the D gene is possibly TRBD1 (6 bases). The length of the CDR3 is 15 residues. Trimming left V 6 bases short and J 1 base short, with 15 bases between. Germline loops: CDR1 SNHLY, CDR2 FYNNEI. CDR3 nucleotide sequence: TGTGCCAGCAGACCGAGGGGGGGTGGGAACACTGAAGCTTTCTTT. Encoded protein: CASRPRGGGNTEAFF.

The chain is built from TRBV5-6 and TRBJ2-3; weak D call: TRBD2 (6 bases). This CDR3 has 15 residues. Germline V CDR1 and CDR2: SGHDT, YYEEEE. Deletions cut 4 bases from V and 2 bases from J, with 14 bases between. The CDR3 nucleotides are TGTGCCAGCAGCGCGGGACGGATACTCACAGATACGCAGTATTTT. As protein: CASSAGRILTDTQYF.